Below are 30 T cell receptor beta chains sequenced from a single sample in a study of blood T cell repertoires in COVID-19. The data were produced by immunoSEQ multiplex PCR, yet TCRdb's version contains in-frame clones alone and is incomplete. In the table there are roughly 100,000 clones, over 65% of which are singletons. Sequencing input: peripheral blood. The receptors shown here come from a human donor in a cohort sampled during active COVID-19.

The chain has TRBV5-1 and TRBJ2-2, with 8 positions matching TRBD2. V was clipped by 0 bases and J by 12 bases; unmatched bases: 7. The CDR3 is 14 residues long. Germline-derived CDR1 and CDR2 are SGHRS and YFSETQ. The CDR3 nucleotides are TGCGCCAGCAGCTTGGGTAGCGGGGATGTCAAGCTGTTTTTT. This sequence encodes CASSLGSGDVKLFF.

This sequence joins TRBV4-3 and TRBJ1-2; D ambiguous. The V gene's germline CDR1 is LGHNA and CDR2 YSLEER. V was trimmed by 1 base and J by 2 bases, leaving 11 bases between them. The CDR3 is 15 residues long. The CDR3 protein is CASSQVTEVNYGYTF. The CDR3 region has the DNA TGCGCCAGCAGCCAAGTTACAGAAGTAAACTATGGCTACACCTTC.

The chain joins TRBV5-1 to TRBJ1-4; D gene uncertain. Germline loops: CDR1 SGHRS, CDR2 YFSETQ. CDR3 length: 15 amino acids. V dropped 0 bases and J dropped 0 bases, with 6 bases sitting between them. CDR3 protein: CASSLAPSTNEKLFF. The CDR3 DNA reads TGCGCCAGCAGCTTGGCCCCTTCAACTAATGAAAAACTGTTTTTT.

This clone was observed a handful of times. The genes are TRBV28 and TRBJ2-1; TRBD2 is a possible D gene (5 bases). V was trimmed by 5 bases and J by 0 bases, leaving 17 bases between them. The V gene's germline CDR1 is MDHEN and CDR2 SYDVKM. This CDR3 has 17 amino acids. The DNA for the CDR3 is TGTGCCAGCAGTCCGACTGAGCGGAAACGCTCCTACAATGAGCAGTTCTTC. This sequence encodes CASSPTERKRSYNEQFF.

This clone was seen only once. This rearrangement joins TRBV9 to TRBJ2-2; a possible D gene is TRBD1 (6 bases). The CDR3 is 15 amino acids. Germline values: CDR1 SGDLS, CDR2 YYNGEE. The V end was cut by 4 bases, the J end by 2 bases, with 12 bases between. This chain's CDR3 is CASSTPTGNTGELFF. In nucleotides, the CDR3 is TGTGCCAGCAGCACCCCGACAGGTAACACCGGGGAGCTGTTTTTT.

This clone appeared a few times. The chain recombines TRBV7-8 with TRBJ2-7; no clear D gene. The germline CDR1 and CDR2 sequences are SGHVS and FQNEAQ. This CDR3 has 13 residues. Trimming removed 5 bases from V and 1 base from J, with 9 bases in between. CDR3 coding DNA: TGTGCCAGCAGCCTTACAGATTCCTACGAGCAGTACTTC. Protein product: CASSLTDSYEQYF.

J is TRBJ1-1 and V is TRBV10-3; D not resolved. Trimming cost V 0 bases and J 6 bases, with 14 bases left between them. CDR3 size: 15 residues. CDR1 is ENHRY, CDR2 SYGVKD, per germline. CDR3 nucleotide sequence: TGTGCCATCAGTGAGTCGGAGGCACGGACGGCTGAAGCTTTCTTT. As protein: CAISESEARTAEAFF.

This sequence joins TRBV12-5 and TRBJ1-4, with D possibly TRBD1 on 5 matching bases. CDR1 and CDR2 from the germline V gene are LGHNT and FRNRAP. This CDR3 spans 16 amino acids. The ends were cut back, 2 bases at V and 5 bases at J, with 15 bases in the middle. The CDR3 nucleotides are TGTGCTAGTGGTTTGACCCCCCAGGGTATGAATGAAAAACTGTTTTTT. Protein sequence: CASGLTPQGMNEKLFF. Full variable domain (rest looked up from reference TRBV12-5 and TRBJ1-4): DARVTQTPRHKVTEMGQEVTMRCQPILGHNTVFWYRQTMMQGLELLAYFRNRAPLDDSGMPKDRFSAEMPDATLATLKIQPSEPRDSAVYFCASGLTPQGMNEKLFFGSGTQLSVL.

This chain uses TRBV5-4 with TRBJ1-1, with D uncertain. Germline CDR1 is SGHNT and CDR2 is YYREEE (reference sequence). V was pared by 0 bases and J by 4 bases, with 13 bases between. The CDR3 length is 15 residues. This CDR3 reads CASSLGEVTSTEAFF. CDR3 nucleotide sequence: TGTGCCAGCAGCTTGGGGGAGGTTACGAGCACTGAAGCTTTCTTT.

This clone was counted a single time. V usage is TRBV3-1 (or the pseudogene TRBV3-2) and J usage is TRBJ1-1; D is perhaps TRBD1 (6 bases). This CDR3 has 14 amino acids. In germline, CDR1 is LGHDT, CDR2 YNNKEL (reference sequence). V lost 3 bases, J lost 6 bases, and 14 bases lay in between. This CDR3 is CASSQTTGTPEAFF. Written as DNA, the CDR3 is TGTGCCAGCAGCCAGACCACAGGGACCCCTGAAGCTTTCTTT.

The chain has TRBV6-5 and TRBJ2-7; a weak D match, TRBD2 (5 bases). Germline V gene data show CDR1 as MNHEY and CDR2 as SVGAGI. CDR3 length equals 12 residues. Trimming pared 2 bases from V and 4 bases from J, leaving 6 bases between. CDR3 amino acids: CASSYPGYEQYF. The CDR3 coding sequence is TGTGCCAGCAGTTACCCGGGATACGAGCAGTACTTC.

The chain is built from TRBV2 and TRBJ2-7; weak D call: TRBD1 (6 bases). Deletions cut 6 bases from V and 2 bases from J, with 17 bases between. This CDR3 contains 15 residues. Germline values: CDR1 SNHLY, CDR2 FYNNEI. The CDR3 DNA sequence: TGTGCCAGCAGGTCCGGCCAGGGGAAAACCTACGAGCAGTACTTC. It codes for CASRSGQGKTYEQYF.

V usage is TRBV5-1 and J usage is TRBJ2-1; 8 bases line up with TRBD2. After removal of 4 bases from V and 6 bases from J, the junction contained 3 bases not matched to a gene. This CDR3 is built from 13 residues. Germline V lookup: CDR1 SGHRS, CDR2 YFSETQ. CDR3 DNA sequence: TGCGCCAGCAGCCCCGGGGGGGCCAATGAGCAGTTCTTC. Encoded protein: CASSPGGANEQFF.

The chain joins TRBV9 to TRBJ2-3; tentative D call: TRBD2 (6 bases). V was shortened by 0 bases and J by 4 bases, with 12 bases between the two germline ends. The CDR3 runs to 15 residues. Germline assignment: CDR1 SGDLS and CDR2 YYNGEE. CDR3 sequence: CASSVGGAEADTQYF. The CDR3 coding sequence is TGTGCCAGCAGCGTAGGCGGGGCTGAGGCAGATACGCAGTATTTT.

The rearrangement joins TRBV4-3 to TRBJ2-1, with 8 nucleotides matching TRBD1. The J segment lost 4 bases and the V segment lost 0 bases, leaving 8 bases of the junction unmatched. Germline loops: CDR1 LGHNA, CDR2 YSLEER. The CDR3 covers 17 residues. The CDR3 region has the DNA TGCGCCAGCAGCCAAGATCTTGCAGGGGGCGTTTACAATGAGCAGTTCTTC. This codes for CASSQDLAGGVYNEQFF.

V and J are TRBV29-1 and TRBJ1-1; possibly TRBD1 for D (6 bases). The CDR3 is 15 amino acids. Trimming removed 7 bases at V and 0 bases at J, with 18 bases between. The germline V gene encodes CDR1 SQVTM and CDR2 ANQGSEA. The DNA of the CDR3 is TGCAGCGGCATACCAGTACAGGGTTTGAACACTGAAGCTTTCTTT. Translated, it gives CSGIPVQGLNTEAFF.

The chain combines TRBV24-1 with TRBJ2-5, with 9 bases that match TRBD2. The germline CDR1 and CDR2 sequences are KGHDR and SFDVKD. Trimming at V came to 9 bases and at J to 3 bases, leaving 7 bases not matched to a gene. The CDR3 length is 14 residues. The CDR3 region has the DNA TGTGCCACCGGAGCGGGGGGTTTAAAAGAGACCCAGTACTTC. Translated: CATGAGGLKETQYF.

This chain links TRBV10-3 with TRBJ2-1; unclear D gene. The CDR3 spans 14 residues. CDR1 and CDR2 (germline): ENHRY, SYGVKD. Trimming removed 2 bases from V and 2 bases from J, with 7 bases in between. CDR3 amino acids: CAISERQAYNEQFF. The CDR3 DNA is TGTGCCATCAGTGAGAGGCAGGCCTACAATGAGCAGTTCTTC.

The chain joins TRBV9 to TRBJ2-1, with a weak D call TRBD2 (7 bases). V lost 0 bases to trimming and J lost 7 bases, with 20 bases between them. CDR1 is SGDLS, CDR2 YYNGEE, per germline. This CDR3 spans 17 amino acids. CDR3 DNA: TGTGCCAGCAGCGTAGCCTCCACTTGGGGGGGGGCGAATGAGCAGTTCTTC. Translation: CASSVASTWGGANEQFF.

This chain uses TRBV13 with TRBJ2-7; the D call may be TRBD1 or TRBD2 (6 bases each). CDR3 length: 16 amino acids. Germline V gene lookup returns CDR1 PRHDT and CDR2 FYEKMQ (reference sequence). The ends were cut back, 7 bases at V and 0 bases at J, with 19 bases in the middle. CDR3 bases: TGTGCCAGCACCGTAGGGGGTGGGACTGACTCCTACGAGCAGTACTTC. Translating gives CASTVGGGTDSYEQYF.

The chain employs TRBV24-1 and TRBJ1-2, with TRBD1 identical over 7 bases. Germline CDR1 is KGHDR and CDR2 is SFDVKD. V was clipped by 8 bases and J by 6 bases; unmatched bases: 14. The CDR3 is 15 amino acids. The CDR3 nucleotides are TGTGCCACCAACGGACGACAGGGAGGTGTAGATGGCTACACCTTC. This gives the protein CATNGRQGGVDGYTF.

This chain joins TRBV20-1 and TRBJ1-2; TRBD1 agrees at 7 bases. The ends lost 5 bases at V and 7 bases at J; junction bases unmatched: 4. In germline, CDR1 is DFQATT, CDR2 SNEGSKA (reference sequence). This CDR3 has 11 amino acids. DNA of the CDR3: TGCAGTGCTTACGACAGGGCTGGCTACACCTTC. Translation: CSAYDRAGYTF.

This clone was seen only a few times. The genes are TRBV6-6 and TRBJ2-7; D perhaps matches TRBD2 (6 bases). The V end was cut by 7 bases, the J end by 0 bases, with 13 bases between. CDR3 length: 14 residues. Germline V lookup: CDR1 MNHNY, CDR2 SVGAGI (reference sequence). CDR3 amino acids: CASTDGGNSYEQYF. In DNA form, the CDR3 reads TGTGCCAGCACCGACGGCGGGAACTCCTACGAGCAGTACTTC.

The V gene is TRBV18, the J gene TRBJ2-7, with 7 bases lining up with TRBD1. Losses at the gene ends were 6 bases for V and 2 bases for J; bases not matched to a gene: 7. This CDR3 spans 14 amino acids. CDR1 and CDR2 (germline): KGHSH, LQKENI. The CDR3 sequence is CASSPKGQTYEQYF. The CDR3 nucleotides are TGTGCCAGCTCCCCGAAGGGACAGACCTACGAGCAGTACTTC.

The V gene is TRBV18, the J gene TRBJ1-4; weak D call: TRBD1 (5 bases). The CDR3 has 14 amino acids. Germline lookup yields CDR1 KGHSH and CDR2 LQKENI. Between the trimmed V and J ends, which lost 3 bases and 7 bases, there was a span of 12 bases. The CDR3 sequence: CASSPAGESEKLFF. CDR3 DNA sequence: TGTGCCAGCTCACCGGCGGGGGAATCTGAAAAACTGTTTTTT. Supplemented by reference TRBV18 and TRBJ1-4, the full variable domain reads NAGVMQNPRHLVRRRGQEARLRCSPMKGHSHVYWYRQLPEEGLKFMVYLQKENIIDESGMPKERFSAEFPKEGPSILRIQQVVRGDSAAYFCASSPAGESEKLFFGSGTQLSVL.

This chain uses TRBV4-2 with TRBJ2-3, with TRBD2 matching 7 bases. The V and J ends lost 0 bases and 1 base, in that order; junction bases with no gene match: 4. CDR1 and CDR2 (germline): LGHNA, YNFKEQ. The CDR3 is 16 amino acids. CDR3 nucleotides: TGTGCCAGCAGCCAAGAAAAGAGCGGGGGCACAGATACGCAGTATTTT. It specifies CASSQEKSGGTDTQYF.

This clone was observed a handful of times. For the CDR3, the DNA is TGCGCCAGCAGCCCCCCAAGAGGGGGGGGGAACAATGAGCAGTTCTTC. Translation gives CASSPPRGGGNNEQFF. V gene TRBV5-1 combines with J gene TRBJ2-1, with D tentatively TRBD2 (7 bases). Germline values: CDR1 SGHRS, CDR2 YFSETQ. This CDR3 has 16 residues. The V end lost 4 bases, the J end lost 5 bases, and 19 bases lay between the germline ends. The full variable domain, with the rest looked up from reference TRBV5-1 and TRBJ2-1, is KAGVTQTPRYLIKTRGQQVTLSCSPISGHRSVSWYQQTPGQGLQFLFEYFSETQRNKGNFPGRFSGRQFSNSRSEMNVSTLELGDSALYLCASSPPRGGGNNEQFFGPGTRLTVL.

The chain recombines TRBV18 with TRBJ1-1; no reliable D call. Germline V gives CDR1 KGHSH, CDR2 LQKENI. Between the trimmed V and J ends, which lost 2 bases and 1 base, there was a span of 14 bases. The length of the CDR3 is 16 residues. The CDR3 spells CASSPNSAATNTEAFF. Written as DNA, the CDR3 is TGTGCCAGCTCACCAAACTCCGCGGCCACGAACACTGAAGCTTTCTTT.

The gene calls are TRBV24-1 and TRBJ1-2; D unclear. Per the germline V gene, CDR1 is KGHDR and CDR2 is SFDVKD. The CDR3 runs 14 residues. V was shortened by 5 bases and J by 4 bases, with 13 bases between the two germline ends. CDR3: CATSGNRRSYGYTF. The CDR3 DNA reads TGTGCCACCAGTGGGAACAGACGTTCCTATGGCTACACCTTC.

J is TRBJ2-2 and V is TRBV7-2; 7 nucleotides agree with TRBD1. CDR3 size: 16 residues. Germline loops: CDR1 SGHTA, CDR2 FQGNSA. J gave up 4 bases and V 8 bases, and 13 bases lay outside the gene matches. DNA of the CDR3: TGTGCCAGCCCCCGGGTAGGGGGCAGGGCCACCGGGGAGCTGTTTTTT. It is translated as CASPRVGGRATGELFF.